This TCR beta chain was captured by sequencing in a study of cytomegalovirus exposure and HLA in healthy donors. Germline V gene data show CDR1 as SGHTA and CDR2 as FQGNSA. This CDR3 spans 14 amino acids. Trimming removed 1 base from V and 5 bases from J; junction bases left unmatched: 4. Study-level results: As a later analysis showed, a missense DCLRE1C variant was linked to trimming of TCR beta V- and J-genes.

About this clone itself: Its target is not known.

Both 60 Vbeta primers and 13 Jbeta primers went into the PCR. The method was immunoSEQ multiplex PCR; TCRdb's version includes in-frame clones alone and lacks a portion of them. This table has more than 150,000 clones, roughly four fifths appearing once. The chain joins TRBV7-2 to TRBJ2-7, with 8 bases matching TRBD2. The sequence was obtained from a man aged 45-65 years in good health and CMV-seronegative. Source material: PBMCs. The CDR3 here is CASSLERGGHEQYF. The DNA of the CDR3 is TGTGCCAGCAGCTTAGAGCGCGGGGGGCACGAGCAGTACTTC.